The present T cell receptor beta chain was sequenced within a study of shared clonotypes between healthy human individuals. Broader study findings: Generation probabilities were higher for clonotypes shared across all four sorted-subset donors than for unshared ones.

The germline CDR1 and CDR2 sequences are MNHNS and SASEGT. The V end lost 11 bases, the J end lost 1 base, and 18 bases lay between the germline ends. The CDR3 has 15 amino acids. TCRdb's copy holds only in-frame clones and misses some; the assay was immunoSEQ multiplex PCR. The sample has millions of clones, about 95% seen once; the top ten hold 0.9% to 1.4%. Concerning this clone: What it recognizes is unknown.

Terminally differentiated effector memory CD45RA+ cells were excluded from the naive CD8 cells, which were CD45RO-negative and positively selected for CCR7. V and J are TRBV6-1 and TRBJ2-1, with D possibly called TRBD1 or TRBD2 (6 bases each). Sequencing input: naive CD8+ T cells sorted from blood. This TCR was sampled from a young man in good health. This CDR3 is CAVPYREVSYNEQFF. Here the CDR3 DNA reads TGTGCCGTCCCATACAGGGAGGTTTCCTACAATGAGCAGTTCTTC.